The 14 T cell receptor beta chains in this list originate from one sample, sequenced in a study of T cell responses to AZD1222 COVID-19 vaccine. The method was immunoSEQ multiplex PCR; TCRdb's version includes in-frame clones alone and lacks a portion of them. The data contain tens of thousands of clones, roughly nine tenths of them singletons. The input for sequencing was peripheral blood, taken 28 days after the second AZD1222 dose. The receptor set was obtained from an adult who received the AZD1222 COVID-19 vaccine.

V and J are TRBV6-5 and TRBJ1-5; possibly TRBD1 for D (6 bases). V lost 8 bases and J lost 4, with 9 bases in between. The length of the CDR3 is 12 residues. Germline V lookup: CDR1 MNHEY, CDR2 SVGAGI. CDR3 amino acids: CASGGINQPQHF. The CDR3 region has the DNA TGTGCCAGCGGGGGCATTAATCAGCCCCAGCATTTT.

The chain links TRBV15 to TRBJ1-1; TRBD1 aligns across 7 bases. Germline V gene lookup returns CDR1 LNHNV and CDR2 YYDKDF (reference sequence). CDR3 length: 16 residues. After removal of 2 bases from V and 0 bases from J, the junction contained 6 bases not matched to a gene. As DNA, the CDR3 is TGTGCCACCAGCAGACGTACCGGGACAGTGAACACTGAAGCTTTCTTT. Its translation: CATSRRTGTVNTEAFF.

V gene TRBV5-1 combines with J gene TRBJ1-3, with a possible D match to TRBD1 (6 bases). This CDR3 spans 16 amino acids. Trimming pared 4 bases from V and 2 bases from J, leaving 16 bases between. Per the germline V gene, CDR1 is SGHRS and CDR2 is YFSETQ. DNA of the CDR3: TGCGCCAGCAGCCCGCGGATACAGGGCGCTGGAAACACCATATATTTT. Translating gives CASSPRIQGAGNTIYF. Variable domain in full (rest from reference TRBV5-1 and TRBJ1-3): KAGVTQTPRYLIKTRGQQVTLSCSPISGHRSVSWYQQTPGQGLQFLFEYFSETQRNKGNFPGRFSGRQFSNSRSEMNVSTLELGDSALYLCASSPRIQGAGNTIYFGEGSWLTVV.

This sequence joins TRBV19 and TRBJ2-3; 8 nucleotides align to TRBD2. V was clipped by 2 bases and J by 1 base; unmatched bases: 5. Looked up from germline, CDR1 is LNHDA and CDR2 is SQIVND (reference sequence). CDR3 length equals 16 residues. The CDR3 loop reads CASSISLAGRTDTQYF. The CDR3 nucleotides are TGTGCCAGTAGTATATCCCTAGCGGGCCGCACAGATACGCAGTATTTT.

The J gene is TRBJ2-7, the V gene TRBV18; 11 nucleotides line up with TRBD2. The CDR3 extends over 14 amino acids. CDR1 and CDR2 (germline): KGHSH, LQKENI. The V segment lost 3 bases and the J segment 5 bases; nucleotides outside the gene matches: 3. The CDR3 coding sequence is TGTGCCAGCTCACCGTCACTAGCGGGGGACGAGCAGTACTTC. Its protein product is CASSPSLAGDEQYF.

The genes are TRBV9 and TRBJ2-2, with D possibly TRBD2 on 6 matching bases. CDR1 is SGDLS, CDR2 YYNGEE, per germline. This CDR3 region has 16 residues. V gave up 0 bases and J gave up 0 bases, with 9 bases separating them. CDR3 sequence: CASSVGGRSNTGELFF. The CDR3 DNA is TGTGCCAGCAGCGTAGGGGGGAGGTCGAACACCGGGGAGCTGTTTTTT. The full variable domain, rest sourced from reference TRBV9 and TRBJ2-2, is DSGVTQTPKHLITATGQRVTLRCSPRSGDLSVYWYQQSLDQGLQFLIQYYNGEERAKGNILERFSAQQFPDLHSELNLSSLELGDSALYFCASSVGGRSNTGELFFGEGSRLTVL.

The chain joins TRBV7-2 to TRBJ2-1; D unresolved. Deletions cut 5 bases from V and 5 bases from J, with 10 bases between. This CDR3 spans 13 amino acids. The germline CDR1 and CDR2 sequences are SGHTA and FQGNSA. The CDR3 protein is CASSLSKDNEQFF. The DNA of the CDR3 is TGTGCCAGCAGCCTTTCTAAGGACAATGAGCAGTTCTTC.

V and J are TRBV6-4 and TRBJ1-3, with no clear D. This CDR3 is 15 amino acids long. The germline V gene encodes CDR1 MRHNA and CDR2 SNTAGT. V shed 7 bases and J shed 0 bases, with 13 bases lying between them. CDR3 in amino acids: CASIKWVPSGNTIYF. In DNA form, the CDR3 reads TGTGCCAGCATAAAATGGGTCCCCTCTGGAAACACCATATATTTT.

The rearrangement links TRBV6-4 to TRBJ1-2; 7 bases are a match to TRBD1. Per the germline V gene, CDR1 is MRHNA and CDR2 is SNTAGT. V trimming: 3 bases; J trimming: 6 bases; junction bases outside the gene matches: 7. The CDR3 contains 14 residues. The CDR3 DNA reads TGTGCCAGCAGTGAAACAGGGGACGTGGATGGCTACACCTTC. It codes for CASSETGDVDGYTF.

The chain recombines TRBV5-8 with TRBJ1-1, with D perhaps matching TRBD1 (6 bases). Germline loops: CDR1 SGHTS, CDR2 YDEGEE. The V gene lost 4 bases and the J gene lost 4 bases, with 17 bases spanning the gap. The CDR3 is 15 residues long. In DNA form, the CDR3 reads TGTGCCAGCAGCCTCAGACAGGCGGGGGCCACTGAAGCTTTCTTT. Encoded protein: CASSLRQAGATEAFF.

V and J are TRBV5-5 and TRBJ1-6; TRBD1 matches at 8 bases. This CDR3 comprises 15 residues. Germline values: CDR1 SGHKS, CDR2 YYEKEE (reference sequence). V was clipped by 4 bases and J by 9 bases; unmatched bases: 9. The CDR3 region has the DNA TGTGCCAGCAGCGCGACAGGGGATGAGGGTTCACCCCTCCACTTT. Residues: CASSATGDEGSPLHF.

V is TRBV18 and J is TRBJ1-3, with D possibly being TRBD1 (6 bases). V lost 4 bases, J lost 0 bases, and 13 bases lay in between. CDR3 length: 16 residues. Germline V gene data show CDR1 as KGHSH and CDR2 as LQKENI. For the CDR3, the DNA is TGTGCCAGCTCACTCACCAGGGGTGACTCTGGAAACACCATATATTTT. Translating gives CASSLTRGDSGNTIYF.

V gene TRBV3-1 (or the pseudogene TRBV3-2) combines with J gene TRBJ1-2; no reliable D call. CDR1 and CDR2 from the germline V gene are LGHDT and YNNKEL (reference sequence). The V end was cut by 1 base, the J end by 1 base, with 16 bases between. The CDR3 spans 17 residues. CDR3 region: CASSQAQRAVGNYGYTF. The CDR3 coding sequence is TGTGCCAGCAGCCAAGCCCAAAGGGCAGTTGGTAACTATGGCTACACCTTC.

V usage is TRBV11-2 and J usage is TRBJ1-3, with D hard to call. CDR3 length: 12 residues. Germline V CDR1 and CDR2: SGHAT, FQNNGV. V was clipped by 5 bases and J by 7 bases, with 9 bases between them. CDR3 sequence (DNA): TGTGCCAGCAGCCCATCCTTTAACACCATATATTTT. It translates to CASSPSFNTIYF. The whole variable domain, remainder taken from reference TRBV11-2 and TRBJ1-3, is EAGVAQSPRYKIIEKRQSVAFWCNPISGHATLYWYQQILGQGPKLLIQFQNNGVVDDSQLPKDRFSAERLKGVDSTLKIQPAKLEDSAVYLCASSPSFNTIYFGEGSWLTVV.